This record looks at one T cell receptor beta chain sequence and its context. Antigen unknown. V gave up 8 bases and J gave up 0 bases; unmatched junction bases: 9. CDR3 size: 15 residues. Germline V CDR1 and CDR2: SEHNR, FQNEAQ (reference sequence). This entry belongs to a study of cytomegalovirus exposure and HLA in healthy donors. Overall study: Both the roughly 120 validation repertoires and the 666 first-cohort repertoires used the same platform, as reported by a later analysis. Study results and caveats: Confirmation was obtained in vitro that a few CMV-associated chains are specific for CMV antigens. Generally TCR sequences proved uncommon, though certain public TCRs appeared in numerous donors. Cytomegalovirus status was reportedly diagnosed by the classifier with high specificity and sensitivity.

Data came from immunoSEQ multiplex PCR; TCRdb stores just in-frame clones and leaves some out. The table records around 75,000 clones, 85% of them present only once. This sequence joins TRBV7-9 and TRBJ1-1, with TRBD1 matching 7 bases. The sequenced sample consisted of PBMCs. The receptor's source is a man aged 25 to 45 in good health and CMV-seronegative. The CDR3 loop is CASFVYRGMNTEAFF. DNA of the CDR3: TGTGCCAGCTTCGTTTACAGGGGTATGAACACTGAAGCTTTCTTT.